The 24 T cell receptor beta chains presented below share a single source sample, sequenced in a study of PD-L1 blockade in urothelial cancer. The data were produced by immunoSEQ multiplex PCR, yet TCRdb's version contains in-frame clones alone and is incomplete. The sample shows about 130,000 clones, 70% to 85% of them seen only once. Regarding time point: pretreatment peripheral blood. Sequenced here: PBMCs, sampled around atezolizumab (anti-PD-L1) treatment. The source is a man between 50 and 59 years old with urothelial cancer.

The chain's CDR3 is CASKRRDIYEKLFF. As DNA, the CDR3 is TGTGCCAGCAAACGACGGGACATCTATGAAAAACTGTTTTTT. The rearrangement joins TRBV28 to TRBJ1-4, with TRBD1 as a possible D gene (6 bases). This CDR3 spans 14 amino acids. V gave up 7 bases and J gave up 6 bases, with 15 bases separating them. Germline CDR1 reads MDHEN; CDR2 reads SYDVKM. Supplemented by reference TRBV28 and TRBJ1-4, the full variable domain reads DVKVTQSSRYLVKRTGEKVFLECVQDMDHENMFWYRQDPGLGLRLIYFSYDVKMKEKGDIPEGYSVSREKKERFSLILESASTNQTSMYLCASKRRDIYEKLFFGSGTQLSVL.

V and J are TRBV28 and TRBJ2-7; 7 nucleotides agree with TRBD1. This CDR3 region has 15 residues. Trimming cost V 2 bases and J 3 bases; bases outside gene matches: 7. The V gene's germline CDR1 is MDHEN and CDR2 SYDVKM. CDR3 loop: CASSLGENRGYEQYF. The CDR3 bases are TGTGCCAGCAGTTTAGGGGAGAACAGGGGCTACGAGCAGTACTTC.

The CDR3 DNA follows: TGTGCCAGTAGTATAGCCAGGGGGCAGGGCAATGAGCAGTTCTTC. As protein: CASSIARGQGNEQFF. The chain joins TRBV19 to TRBJ2-1, with TRBD1 matching 8 bases. The junction had 5 bases not matched to a gene; V was cut back by 1 base and J by 6 bases. The V gene's germline CDR1 is LNHDA and CDR2 SQIVND (reference sequence). The CDR3 extends over 15 amino acids.

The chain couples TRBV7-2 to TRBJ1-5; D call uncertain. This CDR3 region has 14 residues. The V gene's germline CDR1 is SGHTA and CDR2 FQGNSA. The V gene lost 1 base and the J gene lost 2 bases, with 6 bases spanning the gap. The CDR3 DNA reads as TGTGCCAGCAGCTTAGTCGGGGGCAATCAGCCCCAGCATTTT. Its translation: CASSLVGGNQPQHF.

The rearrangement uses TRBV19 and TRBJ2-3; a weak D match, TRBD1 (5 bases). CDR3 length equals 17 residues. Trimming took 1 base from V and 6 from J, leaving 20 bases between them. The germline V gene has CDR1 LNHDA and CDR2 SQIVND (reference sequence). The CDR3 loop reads CASSIGQGVDRMDTQYF. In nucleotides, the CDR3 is TGTGCCAGTAGTATAGGCCAGGGTGTTGACCGAATGGATACGCAGTATTTT.

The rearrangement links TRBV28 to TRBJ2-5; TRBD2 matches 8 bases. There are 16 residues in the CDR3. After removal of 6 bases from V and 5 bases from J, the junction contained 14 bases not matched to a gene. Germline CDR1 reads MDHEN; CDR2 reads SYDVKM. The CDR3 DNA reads TGTGCCAGCAGCCCCTCGGCGGGAGGTAATCGCGAGACCCAGTACTTC. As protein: CASSPSAGGNRETQYF. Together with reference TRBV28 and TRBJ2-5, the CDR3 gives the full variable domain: DVKVTQSSRYLVKRTGEKVFLECVQDMDHENMFWYRQDPGLGLRLIYFSYDVKMKEKGDIPEGYSVSREKKERFSLILESASTNQTSMYLCASSPSAGGNRETQYFGPGTRLLVL.

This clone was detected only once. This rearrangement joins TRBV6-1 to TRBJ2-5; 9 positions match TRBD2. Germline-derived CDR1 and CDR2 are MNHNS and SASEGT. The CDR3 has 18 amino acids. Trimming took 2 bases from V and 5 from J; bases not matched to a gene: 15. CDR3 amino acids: CASSERQSSGNLGETQYF. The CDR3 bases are TGTGCCAGCAGTGAACGTCAGTCTAGCGGGAACCTGGGGGAGACCCAGTACTTC.

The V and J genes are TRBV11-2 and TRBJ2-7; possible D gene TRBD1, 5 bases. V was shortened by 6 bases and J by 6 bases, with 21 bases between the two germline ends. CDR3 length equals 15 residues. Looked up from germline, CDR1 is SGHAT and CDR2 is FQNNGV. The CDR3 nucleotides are TGTGCCAGCAGTCCTGCGGCAGGGCGTTTGGCCGAGCAGTACTTC. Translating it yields CASSPAAGRLAEQYF.

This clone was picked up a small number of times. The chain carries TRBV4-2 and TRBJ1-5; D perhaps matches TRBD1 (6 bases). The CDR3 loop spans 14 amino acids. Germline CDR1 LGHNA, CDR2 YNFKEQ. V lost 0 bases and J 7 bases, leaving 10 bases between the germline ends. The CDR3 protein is CASSQEGRGQPQHF. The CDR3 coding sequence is TGTGCCAGCAGCCAAGAGGGCAGGGGCCAGCCCCAGCATTTT.

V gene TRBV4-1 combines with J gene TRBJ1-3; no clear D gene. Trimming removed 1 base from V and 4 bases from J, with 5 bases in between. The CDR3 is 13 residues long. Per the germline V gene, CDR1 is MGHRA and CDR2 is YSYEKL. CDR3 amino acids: CASSQGRGNTIYF. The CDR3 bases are TGCGCCAGCAGCCAAGGGCGGGGAAACACCATATATTTT.

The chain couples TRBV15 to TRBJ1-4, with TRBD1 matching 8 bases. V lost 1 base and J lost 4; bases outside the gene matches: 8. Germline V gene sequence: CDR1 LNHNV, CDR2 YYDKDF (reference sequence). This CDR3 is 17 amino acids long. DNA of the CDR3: TGTGCCACCAGCAGAGTTCCCAGGGGGCGAGGTAATGAAAAACTGTTTTTT. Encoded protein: CATSRVPRGRGNEKLFF.

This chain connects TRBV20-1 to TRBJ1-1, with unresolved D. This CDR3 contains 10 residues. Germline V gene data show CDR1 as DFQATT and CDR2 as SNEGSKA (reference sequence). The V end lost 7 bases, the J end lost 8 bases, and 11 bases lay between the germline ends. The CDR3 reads CSVNPREAFF. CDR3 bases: TGCAGTGTCAATCCCAGGGAAGCTTTCTTT.

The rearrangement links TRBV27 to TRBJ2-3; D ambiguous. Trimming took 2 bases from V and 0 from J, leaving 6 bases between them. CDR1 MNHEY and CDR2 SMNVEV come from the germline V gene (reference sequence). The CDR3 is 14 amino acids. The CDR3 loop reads CASSLAQSTDTQYF. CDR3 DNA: TGTGCCAGCAGTTTAGCACAGAGCACAGATACGCAGTATTTT.

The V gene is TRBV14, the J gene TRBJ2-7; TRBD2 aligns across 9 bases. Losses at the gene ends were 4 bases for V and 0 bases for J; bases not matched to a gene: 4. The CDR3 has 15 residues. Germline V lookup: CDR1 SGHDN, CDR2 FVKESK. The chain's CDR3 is CASSRLSGSSYEQYF. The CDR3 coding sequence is TGTGCCAGCAGCCGACTTAGCGGGAGCTCCTACGAGCAGTACTTC.

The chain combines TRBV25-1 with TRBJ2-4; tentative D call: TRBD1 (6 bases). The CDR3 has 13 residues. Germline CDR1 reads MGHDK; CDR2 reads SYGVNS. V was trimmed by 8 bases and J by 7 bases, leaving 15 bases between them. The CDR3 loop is CASETPGVNIQYF. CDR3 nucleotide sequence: TGTGCCAGCGAGACCCCAGGGGTTAACATTCAGTACTTC.

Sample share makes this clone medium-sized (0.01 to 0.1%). The CDR3 is CASSLALTGPNSPLHF. The CDR3 DNA follows: TGTGCCAGCAGCTTAGCGCTGACAGGACCTAATTCACCCCTCCACTTT. The chain carries TRBV7-2 and TRBJ1-6, with D possibly TRBD1 on 6 matching bases. Trimming removed 0 bases from V and 6 bases from J, with 12 bases in between. Germline loops: CDR1 SGHTA, CDR2 FQGNSA. The CDR3 spans 16 residues.

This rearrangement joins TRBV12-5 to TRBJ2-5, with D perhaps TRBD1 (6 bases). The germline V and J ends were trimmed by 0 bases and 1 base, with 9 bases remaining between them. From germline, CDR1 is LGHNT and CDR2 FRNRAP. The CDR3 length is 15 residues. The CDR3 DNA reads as TGTGCTAGTGGTTTGGTTGTGACAGGCCAAGAGACCCAGTACTTC. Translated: CASGLVVTGQETQYF.

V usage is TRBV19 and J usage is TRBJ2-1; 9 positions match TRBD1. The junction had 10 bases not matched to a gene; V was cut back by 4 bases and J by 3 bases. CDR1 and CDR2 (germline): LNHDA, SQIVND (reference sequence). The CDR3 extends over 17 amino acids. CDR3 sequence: CASSKDRGGFHYNEQFF. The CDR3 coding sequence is TGTGCCAGTAGTAAGGACAGGGGCGGGTTTCACTACAATGAGCAGTTCTTC.

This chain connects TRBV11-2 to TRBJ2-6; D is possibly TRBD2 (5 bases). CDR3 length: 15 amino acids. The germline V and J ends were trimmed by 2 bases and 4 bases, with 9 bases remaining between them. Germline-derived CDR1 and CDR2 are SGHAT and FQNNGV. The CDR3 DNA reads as TGTGCCAGCAGCTTACGGGGTATAGGGGCCAACGTCCTGACTTTC. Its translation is CASSLRGIGANVLTF.

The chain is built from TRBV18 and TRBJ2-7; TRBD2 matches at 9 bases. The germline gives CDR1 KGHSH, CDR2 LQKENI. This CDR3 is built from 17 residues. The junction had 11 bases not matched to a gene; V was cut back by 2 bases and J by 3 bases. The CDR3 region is CASSPATASGNSYEQYF. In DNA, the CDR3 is TGTGCCAGCTCACCAGCAACGGCTAGCGGGAATAGCTACGAGCAGTACTTC.

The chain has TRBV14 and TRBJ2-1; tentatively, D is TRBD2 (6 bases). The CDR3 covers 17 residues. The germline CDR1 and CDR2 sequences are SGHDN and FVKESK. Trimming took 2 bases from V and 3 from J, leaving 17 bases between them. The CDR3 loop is CASSQKWAGGVYNEQFF. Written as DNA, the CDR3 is TGTGCCAGCAGCCAAAAGTGGGCTGGAGGGGTCTACAATGAGCAGTTCTTC.

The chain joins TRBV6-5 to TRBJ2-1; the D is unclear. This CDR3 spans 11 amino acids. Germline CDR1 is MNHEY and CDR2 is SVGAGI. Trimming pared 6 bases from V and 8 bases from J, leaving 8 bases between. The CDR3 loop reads CASRGLYEQFF. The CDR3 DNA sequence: TGTGCCAGCAGGGGCCTGTATGAGCAGTTCTTC.

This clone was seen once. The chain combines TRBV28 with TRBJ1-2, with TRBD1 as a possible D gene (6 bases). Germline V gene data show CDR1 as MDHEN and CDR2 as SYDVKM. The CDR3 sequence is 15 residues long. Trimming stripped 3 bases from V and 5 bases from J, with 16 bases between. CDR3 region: CASSFRSRGAYGYTF. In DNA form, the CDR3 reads TGTGCCAGCAGTTTCAGGAGCAGGGGTGCGTATGGCTACACCTTC.

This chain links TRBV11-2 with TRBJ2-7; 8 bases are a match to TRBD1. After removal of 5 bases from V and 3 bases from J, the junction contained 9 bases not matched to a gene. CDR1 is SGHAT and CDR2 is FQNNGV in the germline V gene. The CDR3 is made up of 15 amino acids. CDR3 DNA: TGTGCCAGCAGCCGTGACAGGGGACTTAACTACGAGCAGTACTTC. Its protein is CASSRDRGLNYEQYF. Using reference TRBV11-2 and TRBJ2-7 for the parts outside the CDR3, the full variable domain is EAGVAQSPRYKIIEKRQSVAFWCNPISGHATLYWYQQILGQGPKLLIQFQNNGVVDDSQLPKDRFSAERLKGVDSTLKIQPAKLEDSAVYLCASSRDRGLNYEQYFGPGTRLTVT.